Shown below are 25 T cell receptor beta chains from a single sample sequenced in a study of blood T cell repertoires in COVID-19. Some clones are missing from TCRdb's copy, which holds only in-frame ones; the method was immunoSEQ multiplex PCR. The top ten clones hold less than 35% of a sample with some 30,000 clones, over 75% of them seen once. Material: peripheral blood. Receptors were obtained from a woman of 80 years or more with COVID-19, enrolled during active disease.

The chain links TRBV3-1 (or the pseudogene TRBV3-2) to TRBJ1-5; 8 bases are a match to TRBD1. Trimming took 4 bases from V and 3 from J; bases not matched to a gene: 5. The CDR3 consists of 15 residues. The germline V gene encodes CDR1 LGHDT and CDR2 YNNKEL (reference sequence). The CDR3 DNA is TGTGCCAGCAGCCTGGGACAGGAGTCCAATCAGCCCCAGCATTTT. This translates into CASSLGQESNQPQHF.

The chain is built from TRBV30 and TRBJ1-2; D gene uncertain. V was shortened by 0 bases and J by 10 bases, with 9 bases between the two germline ends. Germline V CDR1 and CDR2: GTSNPN, SVGIG (reference sequence). This CDR3 is built from 11 residues. CDR3 protein: CAWSVTYIYTF. The CDR3, as DNA: TGTGCCTGGAGTGTAACCTATATCTACACCTTC.

The chain carries TRBV3-1 (or the pseudogene TRBV3-2) and TRBJ1-4; D is ambiguous. V shed 1 base and J shed 3 bases, with 9 bases lying between them. This CDR3 contains 15 residues. The V gene's germline CDR1 is LGHDT and CDR2 YNNKEL (reference sequence). The CDR3 DNA is TGTGCCAGCAGCCAAGGCGTACCTTCTAATGAAAAACTGTTTTTT. Its translation: CASSQGVPSNEKLFF.

The chain uses TRBV5-4 and TRBJ2-5; 7 bases are shared with TRBD2. This CDR3 has 13 amino acids. Germline lookup yields CDR1 SGHNT and CDR2 YYREEE (reference sequence). Trimming cost V 7 bases and J 4 bases; bases outside gene matches: 7. The CDR3 DNA reads as TGTGCCAGCGACGGGGGGTCGCGAGAGACCCAGTACTTC. Translation: CASDGGSRETQYF.

The chain is built from TRBV6-1 and TRBJ1-2; 7 bases line up with TRBD1. V lost 2 bases, J lost 3 bases, and 9 bases stayed unmatched. The CDR3 has 16 residues. CDR1 MNHNS and CDR2 SASEGT come from the germline V gene. The DNA for the CDR3 is TGTGCCAGCAGTGAAACTAACAGGGGTCACTACTATGGCTACACCTTC. Translated, it gives CASSETNRGHYYGYTF.

The rearrangement joins TRBV30 to TRBJ1-1, with 8 positions matching TRBD1. This CDR3 comprises 16 residues. Trimming cost V 0 bases and J 2 bases; bases outside gene matches: 8. From germline, CDR1 is GTSNPN and CDR2 SVGIG (reference sequence). The CDR3 spells CAWSVRTGRKNTEAFF. CDR3 DNA: TGTGCCTGGAGTGTAAGGACAGGGCGGAAAAACACTGAAGCTTTCTTT.

J is TRBJ1-2 and V is TRBV6-6, with D possibly matching TRBD1 (5 bases). In germline, CDR1 is MNHNY, CDR2 SVGAGI (reference sequence). V lost 0 bases and J 7 bases, leaving 12 bases between the germline ends. CDR3 length: 14 residues. The CDR3 DNA is TGTGCCAGCAGTTACTCTTCGGGGGATTCTGGCTACACCTTC. Protein product: CASSYSSGDSGYTF.

The chain has TRBV9 and TRBJ1-5, with 9 bases fitting TRBD1. This CDR3 comprises 16 residues. V was clipped by 3 bases and J by 6 bases; unmatched bases: 10. CDR1 is SGDLS and CDR2 is YYNGEE in the germline V gene. The CDR3 nucleotides read TGTGCCAGCAGCGAAGGACCGGACAGGGGAAGTCAGCCCCAGCATTTT. Protein: CASSEGPDRGSQPQHF.

This clone was observed a few times. The V and J genes are TRBV12-5 and TRBJ1-2; 8 nucleotides align to TRBD1. The germline CDR1 and CDR2 sequences are LGHNT and FRNRAP. Unmatched junction bases numbered 8, after V lost 4 bases and J lost 4 bases. The CDR3 sequence is 15 residues long. This chain's CDR3 is CASGYRTGSIYGYTF. In DNA, the CDR3 is TGTGCTAGTGGTTATCGGACAGGGTCAATCTATGGCTACACCTTC.

The chain employs TRBV9 and TRBJ2-3; 10 nucleotides line up with TRBD2. The CDR3 sequence is 16 residues long. Germline V gives CDR1 SGDLS, CDR2 YYNGEE. The ends lost 4 bases at V and 8 bases at J; junction bases unmatched: 13. CDR3 DNA sequence: TGTGCCAGCAGCAAAGACCCTAGCGGGGGTCAGGGTACGCAGTATTTT. As protein: CASSKDPSGGQGTQYF.

The rearrangement joins TRBV7-9 to TRBJ2-1; TRBD2 matches 8 bases. This CDR3 comprises 17 residues. With V trimmed by 2 bases and J by 2 bases, 8 bases remained unmatched. Germline CDR1 is SEHNR and CDR2 is FQNEAQ (reference sequence). CDR3 DNA sequence: TGTGCCAGCAGCTTAAACGGTCCGGGACTAGCCTACAATGAGCAGTTCTTC. It translates to CASSLNGPGLAYNEQFF.

The chain combines TRBV5-6 with TRBJ1-1; 9 bases are shared with TRBD1. Germline loops: CDR1 SGHDT, CDR2 YYEEEE. The trim removed 4 bases at V and 3 bases at J, leaving 4 bases unmatched. The CDR3 has 14 residues. The CDR3 spells CASSPGQGDTEAFF. CDR3 nucleotides: TGTGCCAGCAGCCCGGGACAGGGAGACACTGAAGCTTTCTTT.

V is TRBV11-3 and J is TRBJ2-1; 8 bases align to TRBD2. CDR1 is SGHNT, CDR2 YENEEA, per germline. This CDR3 region has 14 residues. Trimming cost V 5 bases and J 10 bases; bases outside gene matches: 10. Written as DNA, the CDR3 is TGTGCCAGCAGCATCGGGGGGGCGGGAGAAGAGCAGTTCTTC. Its protein product is CASSIGGAGEEQFF.

The chain has TRBV7-2 and TRBJ1-2, with TRBD1 as a possible D gene (6 bases). V was clipped by 5 bases and J by 10 bases, with 14 bases between them. This CDR3 region has 12 residues. Germline values: CDR1 SGHTA, CDR2 FQGNSA. CDR3 protein: CASSPRTAFYTF. The CDR3 region has the DNA TGTGCCAGCAGCCCCCGGACAGCCTTCTACACCTTC.

The chain combines TRBV19 with TRBJ1-2; maybe TRBD1 (5 bases). CDR3 size: 14 residues. Trimming stripped 0 bases from V and 4 bases from J, with 9 bases between. Per the germline V gene, CDR1 is LNHDA and CDR2 is SQIVND (reference sequence). The CDR3: CASSIEGLGYGYTF. CDR3 sequence (DNA): TGTGCCAGTAGTATAGAGGGGCTGGGCTATGGCTACACCTTC.

This clone turned up a few times. This rearrangement joins TRBV2 to TRBJ2-1; possible D gene TRBD2, 6 bases. Germline CDR1 and CDR2: SNHLY and FYNNEI. The CDR3 contains 16 residues. The V and J ends lost 2 bases and 4 bases respectively, with 15 bases between them. CDR3 nucleotides: TGTGCCAGCAGTGAACTTCCTAGCGAGGGGTACAATGAGCAGTTCTTC. Protein sequence: CASSELPSEGYNEQFF.

V gene TRBV7-9 combines with J gene TRBJ2-3; a weak D match, TRBD1 (5 bases). This CDR3 is 14 amino acids long. CDR1 and CDR2 from the germline V gene are SEHNR and FQNEAQ (reference sequence). The germline V and J ends were trimmed by 3 bases and 2 bases, with 9 bases remaining between them. The CDR3, as DNA: TGTGCCAGCAGCTTGGTACAGGACACAGATACGCAGTATTTT. Translated: CASSLVQDTDTQYF. Together with reference TRBV7-9 and TRBJ2-3, the CDR3 gives the full variable domain: DTGVSQNPRHKITKRGQNVTFRCDPISEHNRLYWYRQTLGQGPEFLTYFQNEAQLEKSRLLSDRFSAERPKGSFSTLEIQRTEQGDSAMYLCASSLVQDTDTQYFGPGTRLTVL.

The gene calls are TRBV7-9 and TRBJ2-5; no clear D. The CDR3 is 13 amino acids. Between the trimmed V and J ends, which lost 5 bases and 2 bases, there was a span of 9 bases. CDR1 and CDR2 (germline): SEHNR, FQNEAQ (reference sequence). The CDR3 region is CASSVTQQETQYF. The CDR3 nucleotides read TGTGCCAGCAGCGTTACACAACAAGAGACCCAGTACTTC. The variable domain in full, completed from reference TRBV7-9 and TRBJ2-5, reads DTGVSQNPRHKITKRGQNVTFRCDPISEHNRLYWYRQTLGQGPEFLTYFQNEAQLEKSRLLSDRFSAERPKGSFSTLEIQRTEQGDSAMYLCASSVTQQETQYFGPGTRLLVL.

This chain links TRBV12-3 or TRBV12-4 with TRBJ2-7, with 7 positions matching TRBD1. This CDR3 is built from 13 residues. V trimming: 4 bases; J trimming: 7 bases; junction bases outside the gene matches: 7. The CDR3: CASSWDSRGEQYF. DNA of the CDR3: TGTGCCAGCAGTTGGGACAGTCGGGGAGAGCAGTACTTC.

The chain joins TRBV9 to TRBJ2-1; D unclear. The CDR3 loop spans 15 amino acids. Germline V lookup: CDR1 SGDLS, CDR2 YYNGEE. V was clipped by 4 bases and J by 8 bases, with 19 bases between them. This chain's CDR3 is CASSRQSRGQDEQFF. In nucleotides, the CDR3 is TGTGCCAGCAGCCGACAATCGCGTGGCCAGGATGAGCAGTTCTTC.

The chain couples TRBV7-7 to TRBJ1-1, with a possible D match to TRBD1 (5 bases). The V gene's germline CDR1 is SSHAT and CDR2 FNYEAQ (reference sequence). The CDR3 consists of 13 residues. V was pared by 5 bases and J by 0 bases, with 7 bases between. The CDR3, as DNA: TGTGCCAGCAGCCCCAGGGTGAACACTGAAGCTTTCTTT. It translates to CASSPRVNTEAFF.

The rearrangement joins TRBV11-2 to TRBJ2-5; 11 bases are shared with TRBD2. The V segment lost 1 base and the J segment 7 bases; nucleotides outside the gene matches: 11. The CDR3 covers 17 residues. The V gene's germline CDR1 is SGHAT and CDR2 FQNNGV. The CDR3 nucleotides are TGTGCCAGCAGCTTAGTTGCTAGCGGGGGGCCCTTCGGGACCCAGTACTTC. Amino acid sequence: CASSLVASGGPFGTQYF.

The chain carries TRBV28 and TRBJ2-4; D perhaps matches TRBD2 (5 bases). V lost 3 bases, J lost 6 bases, and 21 bases lay in between. Germline V gene lookup returns CDR1 MDHEN and CDR2 SYDVKM. The CDR3 is 17 residues long. This CDR3 reads CASSFPPQTGKRNIQYF. The CDR3 region has the DNA TGTGCCAGCAGTTTCCCTCCTCAGACGGGAAAAAGAAACATTCAGTACTTC. The full variable domain, with the rest looked up from reference TRBV28 and TRBJ2-4, is DVKVTQSSRYLVKRTGEKVFLECVQDMDHENMFWYRQDPGLGLRLIYFSYDVKMKEKGDIPEGYSVSREKKERFSLILESASTNQTSMYLCASSFPPQTGKRNIQYFGAGTRLSVL.

The V and J genes are TRBV12-5 and TRBJ2-3, with D perhaps matching TRBD2 (6 bases). CDR3 length: 15 residues. The germline V gene has CDR1 LGHNT and CDR2 FRNRAP. Trimming left V 2 bases short and J 6 bases short, with 15 bases between. CDR3 protein: CASGLSRGFGDTQYF. The CDR3 DNA reads TGTGCTAGTGGTTTGTCCCGGGGGTTTGGCGATACGCAGTATTTT.

This rearrangement joins TRBV19 to TRBJ1-2; TRBD1 might be the D (5 bases). The length of the CDR3 is 12 residues. The V gene's germline CDR1 is LNHDA and CDR2 SQIVND (reference sequence). Trimming shortened V by 5 bases and J by 4 bases, and 8 bases separated the two germline ends. The chain's CDR3 is CASSQGFYGYTF. The CDR3 DNA reads TGTGCCAGTAGTCAGGGATTCTATGGCTACACCTTC.